Each of the 10 T cell receptor beta chains below was sequenced from the same sample in a study of T cells in tumors after PD-1 blockade. The assay was immunoSEQ multiplex PCR, and TCRdb's table has in-frame clones only and misses some. The sample has around 21,000 clones; roughly 80% are singletons. The sample consisted of PBMCs, taken after anti-PD-1 therapy. The receptor set was obtained from a human donor with advanced basal cell or squamous cell carcinoma (not recorded which).

This chain connects TRBV6-6 to TRBJ1-4; tentative D call: TRBD1 (6 bases). The V end was cut by 6 bases, the J end by 7 bases, with 15 bases between. Germline-derived CDR1 and CDR2 are MNHNY and SVGAGI (reference sequence). CDR3 length: 14 amino acids. The CDR3 protein is CASSSTGHAEKLFF. Here the CDR3 DNA reads TGTGCCAGCAGCTCTACAGGGCACGCTGAAAAACTGTTTTTT.

The chain joins TRBV7-9 to TRBJ1-2, with D possibly TRBD1 on 5 matching bases. CDR3 length: 16 amino acids. Germline loops: CDR1 SEHNR, CDR2 FQNEAQ (reference sequence). Deletions cut 3 bases from V and 5 bases from J, with 19 bases between. The CDR3 coding sequence is TGTGCCAGCAGCTTCTTAGGGACTCCGTCTCTATATGGCTACACCTTC. Protein: CASSFLGTPSLYGYTF.

This chain uses TRBV19 with TRBJ2-5, with 7 bases lining up with TRBD2. CDR1 and CDR2 from the germline V gene are LNHDA and SQIVND (reference sequence). J was trimmed by 0 bases and V by 5 bases; bases with no gene match: 3. CDR3 length: 14 residues. CDR3 residues: CASSVGGDQETQYF. The CDR3 nucleotides are TGTGCCAGTAGTGTGGGGGGGGACCAAGAGACCCAGTACTTC.

The chain links TRBV4-1 to TRBJ1-4; D remains ambiguous. Germline loops: CDR1 MGHRA, CDR2 YSYEKL. The CDR3 contains 13 residues. CDR3 sequence reads: CAAAKPSTEKLFF. Written as DNA, the CDR3 is TGCGCAGCAGCCAAGCCTTCGACAGAAAAACTGTTTTTT.

The chain is built from TRBV7-9 and TRBJ1-1; a weak D match, TRBD1 (6 bases). CDR3 length: 14 residues. Per germline, CDR1 SEHNR and CDR2 FQNEAQ (reference sequence). V was shortened by 4 bases and J by 7 bases, with 16 bases between the two germline ends. The CDR3 here is CASSSPGAGGEAFF. The CDR3 nucleotides read TGTGCCAGCAGCTCTCCGGGGGCGGGGGGTGAAGCTTTCTTT.

This chain connects TRBV4-2 to TRBJ2-3; no definite D call. CDR3 size: 16 residues. CDR1 is LGHNA, CDR2 YNFKEQ, per germline. V lost 0 bases, J lost 0 bases, and 10 bases lay in between. CDR3 bases: TGTGCCAGCAGCCAAGACGGGCCGAGGAGCACAGATACGCAGTATTTT. Translated, it gives CASSQDGPRSTDTQYF.

This clone was counted a single time. The CDR3 DNA reads as TGTGCCAGCAGCAAACAGGGGACTGAAGCTTTCTTT. This encodes CASSKQGTEAFF. The rearrangement joins TRBV7-9 to TRBJ1-1; 7 nucleotides align to TRBD1. CDR3 size: 12 residues. Trimming removed 5 bases from V and 5 bases from J; junction bases left unmatched: 2. Germline CDR1 SEHNR, CDR2 FQNEAQ (reference sequence).

The rearrangement joins TRBV2 to TRBJ1-3; D unresolved. V lost 4 bases to trimming and J lost 0 bases, with 10 bases between them. CDR1 SNHLY and CDR2 FYNNEI come from the germline V gene. CDR3 length: 15 residues. The CDR3 nucleotides are TGTGCCAGCAGTGTTGGCGCGCTCTCTGGAAACACCATATATTTT. Amino acid sequence: CASSVGALSGNTIYF.

The chain links TRBV10-3 to TRBJ2-7, with unresolved D. V was shortened by 4 bases and J by 1 base, with 5 bases between the two germline ends. Germline values: CDR1 ENHRY, CDR2 SYGVKD. The CDR3 totals 12 residues. The CDR3 reads CAISVRSYEQYF. The CDR3 DNA reads as TGTGCCATCAGTGTTCGGTCCTACGAGCAGTACTTC.

Points on this clone: One end of the junction fails to match germline, which may point to a read error. V is TRBV15 and J is TRBJ2-1; TRBD2 agrees at 9 bases. Germline V CDR1 and CDR2: LNHNV, YYDKDF (reference sequence). This CDR3 has 14 amino acids. The CDR3 bases are TGTGCCACCAGCAGAGAGCTCGACGGACTAGCGAAACTCTTC. It codes for CATSRELDGLAKLF.